Sequencing of this T cell receptor (beta chain) was carried out in a study of shared clonotypes between healthy human individuals. As defined, naive CD8 cells were CD45RO-negative and positively selected for CCR7, with terminally differentiated effector memory CD45RA+ cells excluded. This CDR3 comprises 16 residues. Trimming pared 3 bases from V and 5 bases from J, leaving 20 bases between. Germline CDR1 is SNHLY and CDR2 is FYNNEI. Clones were read by immunoSEQ multiplex PCR, and TCRdb kept only the in-frame ones, dropping some. This sample yields over 750,000 clones, of which 96% are seen a single time; less than 0.3% belongs to the top ten.

The TCR was taken from a man younger than 40 in good health. Sequencing was performed on naive CD8+ T cells sorted from blood. The chain joins TRBV2 to TRBJ2-7; weak D call: TRBD2 (6 bases). The CDR3: CASSEFPKEEGNEQYF. DNA of the CDR3: TGTGCCAGCAGTGAGTTCCCCAAGGAGGAGGGGAACGAGCAGTACTTC.